These 7 T cell receptor delta chains were all obtained from the same sample, sequenced in a study of human gamma delta and Vdelta1 T cells. TCRdb fed the PCR reads to CATT. The sample contains about 690 delta-chain clones, roughly 11% of which appear only once. The sample was differentiated CD27- Vdelta1 gamma-delta T cells from blood. All receptors come from a human donor in good health.

About this clone itself: This may stem from a read error, because a much larger clone lies one nucleotide away. V usage is TRDV1 and J usage is TRDJ1, with 9 nucleotides matching TRDD2. Germline CDR1 reads TSWWSYY; CDR2 reads QGS. The CDR3 sequence is 33 residues long. J gave up 0 bases and V 0 bases, and 53 bases lay outside the gene matches. The CDR3 DNA reads TGTGCTCTTGGGGAACTTACATCTCGCAATCCAAACATTTGGCGGCCTTCCTACGGACTGTACTGGGCTTTCGAGTCGTACACCGATAAACTCATCTTT. Encoded protein: CALGELTSRNPNIWRPSYGLYWAFESYTDKLIF.

A remark on this clone: A read error likely explains this, since a far larger clone differs by one base. Other DNA variants within this sample encode the same CDR3. V and J are TRDV1 and TRDJ1; 11 bases are shared with TRDD3. Germline V gene data show CDR1 as TSWWSYY and CDR2 as QGS. The length of the CDR3 is 19 residues. The CDR3 region is CALGESALLRWGIPDKLIF. The CDR3 nucleotides are TGTGCTCTGGGGGAGAGCGCCCTCCTACGCTGGGGGATACCCGATAAACTCATCTTT.

As for this clone: A far larger clone is off by one base, so a read error is likely. Other DNA sequences of this sample code for an identical CDR3. The rearrangement joins TRDV1 to TRDJ1; TRDD3 aligns across 12 bases. The junction had 18 bases not matched to a gene; V was cut back by 4 bases and J by 0 bases. CDR3 size: 21 residues. The germline gives CDR1 TSWWSYY, CDR2 QGS. CDR3 DNA: TGTGCTCTTGGGGTTGGCCCTGTCCTAGCCTGGGGGATACGGCACACCGATAAACTCATCTTT. Encoded protein: CALGVGPVLAWGIRHTDKLIF.

A remark on this clone: A far larger clone is off by one base, so a read error is likely. Other DNA sequences in this specimen translate into the identical CDR3. The V call is TRDV1, the J call TRDJ1; TRDD3 aligns across 12 bases. In germline, CDR1 is TSWWSYY, CDR2 QGS. CDR3 length equals 21 residues. CDR3 nucleotides: TGTGCTCTTGGGGTTGGCCCTGTCTTAGCCTGGGGGATACGGCACACCGATAAGCTCATCTTT. Its protein product is CALGVGPVLAWGIRHTDKLIF.

This chain uses TRDV1 with TRDJ1, with 13 bases that match TRDD3. CDR1 TSWWSYY and CDR2 QGS come from the germline V gene. The CDR3 is 19 amino acids. Germline trimming cut 5 bases from V and 7 bases from J; bases unmatched to any gene: 19. For the CDR3, the DNA is TGTGCTCTTGGGAAAATCGTCCCCTCCTACTGGGGGATACGCGGTAAACTCATCTTT. Translated, it gives CALGKIVPSYWGIRGKLIF.

By share, this clone ranks as medium-sized (0.01 to 0.1%). This sequence is one base from a far larger clone and is likely a read error. Other DNA sequences within the sample encode an identical CDR3. The chain combines TRDV1 with TRDJ1; 13 positions agree with TRDD3. Germline CDR1 and CDR2: TSWWSYY and QGS. CDR3 length: 21 amino acids. CDR3 in DNA: TGCGCTCTTGGGGACATAGCTCGGCCTTCCTACTGGGGGATACGTACCGATAAACTCATCTTT. It codes for CALGDIARPSYWGIRTDKLIF.

In the case of this clone: A far larger clone is off by one base, so a read error is likely. The V gene is TRDV1, the J gene TRDJ1; 9 bases map to TRDD3. The CDR3 sequence is 18 residues long. The germline V gene encodes CDR1 TSWWSYY and CDR2 QGS. J gave up 10 bases and V 8 bases, and 26 bases lay outside the gene matches. DNA of the CDR3: TGTGCTCTTAGGGCCCGGGGCTCCCCCCGCTGGGGATACGCGGGACTCATCTTT. As protein: CALRARGSPRWGYAGLIF.